The clone carrying this TCR beta chain was detected only once. Its matching antigen is unknown. These data originate in a study of siplizumab effects on memory and regulatory T cells. Profiled with immunoSEQ multiplex PCR; TCRdb holds only in-frame clones, not every one. The profile covers some 97,000 clones, with roughly 93% appearing a single time and roughly 1.4% taken by the ten largest. V gave up 4 bases and J gave up 7 bases; unmatched junction bases: 6. The CDR3 totals 15 residues. In germline, CDR1 is MDHEN, CDR2 SYDVKM. Whole-study findings and limits: Some alloreactive sequences were traceable to unstimulated CD4+ memory cells, and siplizumab significantly reduced them. Naive T cells were seemingly more diverse than memory cells, and major contributions to the alloresponse seemed to be made by them. Proliferating Tregs from siplizumab cultures lacked functional confirmation of suppression.

This clonotype was obtained from a human donor in good health. The chain is built from TRBV28 and TRBJ1-4; 10 nucleotides line up with TRBD1. The sequenced sample consisted of non-Treg CD4+ T cells sorted from blood. DNA of the CDR3: TGTGCCAGCAGTTCCCGGACAGGGGGGGGTGAAAAACTGTTTTTT. It yields the protein CASSSRTGGGEKLFF. Combining the CDR3 with reference TRBV28 and TRBJ1-4 gives the whole variable domain DVKVTQSSRYLVKRTGEKVFLECVQDMDHENMFWYRQDPGLGLRLIYFSYDVKMKEKGDIPEGYSVSREKKERFSLILESASTNQTSMYLCASSSRTGGGEKLFFGSGTQLSVL.